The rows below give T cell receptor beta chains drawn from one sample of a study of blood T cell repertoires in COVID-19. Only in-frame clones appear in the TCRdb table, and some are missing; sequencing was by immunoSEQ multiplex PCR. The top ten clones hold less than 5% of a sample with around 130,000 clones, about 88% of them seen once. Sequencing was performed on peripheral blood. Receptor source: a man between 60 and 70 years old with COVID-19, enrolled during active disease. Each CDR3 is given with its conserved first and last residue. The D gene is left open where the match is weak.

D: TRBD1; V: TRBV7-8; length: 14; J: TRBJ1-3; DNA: TGTGCCAGCAGACAGGGGGGAGGAGGAAACACCATATATTTT; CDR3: CASRQGGGGNTIYF
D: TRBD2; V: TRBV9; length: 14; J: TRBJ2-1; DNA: TGTGCCAGCAGCGTGAGGGATTCCTGGGCGGGAGCCTTCTTC; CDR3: CASSVRDSWAGAFF
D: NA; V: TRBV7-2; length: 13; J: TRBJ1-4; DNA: TGTGCCAGCAAACTGACAACTAATGAAAAACTGTTTTTT; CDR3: CASKLTTNEKLFF
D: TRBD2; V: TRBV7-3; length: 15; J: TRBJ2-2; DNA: TGTGCCAGCAGCTTAGGGCTAGCGGGAGCCGGGGAGCTGTTTTTT; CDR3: CASSLGLAGAGELFF
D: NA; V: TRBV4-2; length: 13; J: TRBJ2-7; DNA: TGTGCCAGCAGCCAAGAGCGATACTACGAGCAGTACTTC; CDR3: CASSQERYYEQYF
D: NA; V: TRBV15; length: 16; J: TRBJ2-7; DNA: TGTGCCACCAGCAGAGTAGGGGGGGCTTTAAGTGTCAAGCAGTACTTC; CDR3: CATSRVGGALSVKQYF
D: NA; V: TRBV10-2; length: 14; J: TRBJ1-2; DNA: TGCGCCAGCAGTGAGTCGACAGATAACTATGGCTACACCTTC; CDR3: CASSESTDNYGYTF
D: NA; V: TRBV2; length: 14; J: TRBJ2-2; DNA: TGTGCCAGCAGTGCGGACTGGAACACCGGGGAGCTGTTTTTT; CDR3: CASSADWNTGELFF
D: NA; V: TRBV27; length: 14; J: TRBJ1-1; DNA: TGTGCCAGCAGTTTGAGAGGTTGGAACACTGAAGCTTTCTTT; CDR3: CASSLRGWNTEAFF
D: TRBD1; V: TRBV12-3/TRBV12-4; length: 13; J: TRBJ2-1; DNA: TGTGCCAGCACTCCGACAGGGGTCGATGAGCAGTTCTTC; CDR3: CASTPTGVDEQFF
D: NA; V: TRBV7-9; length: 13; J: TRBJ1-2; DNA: TGTGCCAGCAGCTTAGGAGGGGGTGGCGGCTACACCTTC; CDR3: CASSLGGGGGYTF
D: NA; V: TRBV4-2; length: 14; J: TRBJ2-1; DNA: TGTGCCAGCAGCCAAGGGCAGGGCTACAATGAGCAGTTCTTC; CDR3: CASSQGQGYNEQFF
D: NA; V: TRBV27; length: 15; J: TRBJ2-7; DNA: TGTGCCAGCAGTTTAAAGTTCGTAGGGGGCTACGAGCAGTACTTC; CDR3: CASSLKFVGGYEQYF
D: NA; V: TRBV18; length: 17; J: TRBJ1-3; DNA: TGTGCCAGCTCACCCTTACAACGCCTTAACTCTGGAAACACCATATATTTT; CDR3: CASSPLQRLNSGNTIYF
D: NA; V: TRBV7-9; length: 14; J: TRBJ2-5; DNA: TGTGCCAGCACCGCGAGGGTCAACCAAGAGACCCAGTACTTC; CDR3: CASTARVNQETQYF
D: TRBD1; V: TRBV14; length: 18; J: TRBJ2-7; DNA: TGTGCCAGCAGCCCCCTCGGGACAGGGGGCCGGGGGTCCTACGAGCAGTACTTC; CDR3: CASSPLGTGGRGSYEQYF
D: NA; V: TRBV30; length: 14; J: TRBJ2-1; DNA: TGTGCCTGGAGTGGCCTATTCGCCTACAATGAGCAGTTCTTC; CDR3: CAWSGLFAYNEQFF
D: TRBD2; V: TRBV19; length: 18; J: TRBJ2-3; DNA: TGTGCCAGTAGTATCGCCCCGCTAGCGGGAGGAGGCACAGATACGCAGTATTTT; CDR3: CASSIAPLAGGGTDTQYF
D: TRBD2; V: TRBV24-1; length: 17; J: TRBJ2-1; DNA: TGTGCCACCAGTGATCCCTCGGGACTAGCGGGAGACAATGAGCAGTTCTTC; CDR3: CATSDPSGLAGDNEQFF
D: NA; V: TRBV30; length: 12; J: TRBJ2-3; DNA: TGTGCCTGGAACAGGGTGACAGATACGCAGTATTTT; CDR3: CAWNRVTDTQYF
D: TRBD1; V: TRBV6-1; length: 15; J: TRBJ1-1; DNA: TGTGCCAGCAGTGAAGAGGGGGCAGAGAACACTGAAGCTTTCTTT; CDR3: CASSEEGAENTEAFF
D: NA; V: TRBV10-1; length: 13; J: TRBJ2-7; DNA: TGCGCCAGCAGTGCCGGACAATCCTACGAGCAGTACTTC; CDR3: CASSAGQSYEQYF
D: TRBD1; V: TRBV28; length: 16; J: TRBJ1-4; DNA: TGTGCCAGCAGTGCGGTCGGACAGGGACAAAATGAAAAACTGTTTTTT; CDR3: CASSAVGQGQNEKLFF
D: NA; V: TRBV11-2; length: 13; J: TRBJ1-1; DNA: TGTGCCAGCAGCTTGAGCAGGGAGGGTGAGGCTTTCTTT; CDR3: CASSLSREGEAFF
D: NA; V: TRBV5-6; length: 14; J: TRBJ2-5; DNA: TGTGCCAGCAGCTTGGGGACTCGCCAAGAGACCCAGTACTTC; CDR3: CASSLGTRQETQYF
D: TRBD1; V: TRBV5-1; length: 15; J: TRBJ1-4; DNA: TGCGCCAGCAGCTGGGGGACAGGGGAGGCGGAAAAACTGTTTTTT; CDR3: CASSWGTGEAEKLFF
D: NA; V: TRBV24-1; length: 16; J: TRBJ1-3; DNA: TGTGCCACCAGTGATTCGACGGGTAACTCTGGAAACACCATATATTTT; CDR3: CATSDSTGNSGNTIYF
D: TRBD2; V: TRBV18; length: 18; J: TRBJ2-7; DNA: TGTGCCAGCTCACCAGAGGGACTAGCGGAAACAAGATCCTACGAGCAGTACTTC; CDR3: CASSPEGLAETRSYEQYF
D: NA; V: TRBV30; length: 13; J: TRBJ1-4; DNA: TGTGCCGCCGCGGGGGGGTGGAATGAAAAACTGTTTTTT; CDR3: CAAAGGWNEKLFF
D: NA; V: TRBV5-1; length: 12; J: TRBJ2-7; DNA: TGCGCCAGCAGCTTGGCCCATGACGAGCAGTACTTC; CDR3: CASSLAHDEQYF